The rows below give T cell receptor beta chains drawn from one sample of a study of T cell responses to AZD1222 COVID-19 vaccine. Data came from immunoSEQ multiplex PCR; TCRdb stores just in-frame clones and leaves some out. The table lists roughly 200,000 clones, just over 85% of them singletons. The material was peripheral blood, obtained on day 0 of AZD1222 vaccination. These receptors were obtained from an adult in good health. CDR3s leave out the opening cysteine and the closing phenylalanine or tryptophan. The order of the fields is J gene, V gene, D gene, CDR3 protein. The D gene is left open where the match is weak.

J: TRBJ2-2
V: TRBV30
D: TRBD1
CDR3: AWRPGQWSGELF

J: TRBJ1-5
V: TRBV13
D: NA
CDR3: ASSPHGYPPIAENQPQH

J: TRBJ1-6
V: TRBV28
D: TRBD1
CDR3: ASTPTAGTGGRTLH

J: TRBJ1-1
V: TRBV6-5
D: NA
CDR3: ASSYQVDAEAF

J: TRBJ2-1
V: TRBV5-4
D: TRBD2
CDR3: ASSLRGTSVYEQF

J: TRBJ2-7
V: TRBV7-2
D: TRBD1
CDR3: ASSGRQGGYEQY

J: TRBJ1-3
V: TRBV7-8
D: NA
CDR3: ASSFRRGGALENTIY

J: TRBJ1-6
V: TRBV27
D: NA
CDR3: ASSLLGLNSPLH

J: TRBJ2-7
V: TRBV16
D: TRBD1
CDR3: ASSQPFGPGGNEQY

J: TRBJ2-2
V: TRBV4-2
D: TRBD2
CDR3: ASSQEGSGGAANTGELF

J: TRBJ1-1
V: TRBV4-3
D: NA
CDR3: ASSLEVRGTEAF

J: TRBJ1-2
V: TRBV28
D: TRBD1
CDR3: ASRPTGSNGYT

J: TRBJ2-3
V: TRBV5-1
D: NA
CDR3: ASSLDGHFSTDTQY

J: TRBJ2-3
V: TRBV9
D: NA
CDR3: ASSVHRLSTSTDTQY

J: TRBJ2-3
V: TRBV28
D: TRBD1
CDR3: ASSQGGQGTDTQY

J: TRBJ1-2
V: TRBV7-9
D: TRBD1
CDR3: ASSQGTGTGLYGYT

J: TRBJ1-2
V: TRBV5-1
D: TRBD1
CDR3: ASSSRQGNYGYT

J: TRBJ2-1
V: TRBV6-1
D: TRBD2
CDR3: ASSEASGGVNEQF

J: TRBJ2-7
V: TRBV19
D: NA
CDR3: ASSMGKSYEQY

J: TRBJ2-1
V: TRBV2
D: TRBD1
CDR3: ASFRDRGFNEQF

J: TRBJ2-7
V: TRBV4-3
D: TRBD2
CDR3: ASSQGRASGGLEQY

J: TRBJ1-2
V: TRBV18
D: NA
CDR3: ASSPRSGGDYGYT

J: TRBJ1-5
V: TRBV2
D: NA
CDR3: ASRVGQASNQPQH

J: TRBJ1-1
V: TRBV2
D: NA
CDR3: ASSETGGPSAF

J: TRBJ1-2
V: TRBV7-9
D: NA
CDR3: ASSLWIEDARGYT

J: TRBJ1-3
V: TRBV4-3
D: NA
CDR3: ASSQDQAGLSGNTIY

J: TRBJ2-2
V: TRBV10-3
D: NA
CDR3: AITGVTGELF

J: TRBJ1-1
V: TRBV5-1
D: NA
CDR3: ASSLAGIGPNTEAF

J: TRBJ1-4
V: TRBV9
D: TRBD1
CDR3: ASSAGDRGGEKLF